The source of this T cell receptor beta chain is a study of blood T cell repertoires in COVID-19. Looking at the study overall: T cells, B-cell-depleted T cells, or PBMCs supplied cDNA or gDNA.

Per the study methods: Using reference gene primer amplification, nucleated cell counts were estimated. Here immunoSEQ multiplex PCR was the method, and the copy in TCRdb shows in-frame clones only, minus some. V and J calls and clone size follow that table, whereas D and trimming were derived from the DNA. The table lists hundreds of thousands of clones, over 75% of them singletons. This CDR3 has 15 residues. CDR1 and CDR2 (germline): SEHNR, FQNEAQ (reference sequence). Trimming took 5 bases from V and 8 from J; bases not matched to a gene: 9. What was sequenced was peripheral blood. The chain uses TRBV7-9 and TRBJ1-4, with 9 bases lining up with TRBD1. The source of this sequence is a woman in her 50s with active or convalescent COVID-19. As DNA, the CDR3 is TGTGCCAGCAGCATAAAATACAGGGGGCAAGAAAAACTGTTTTTT. Residues: CASSIKYRGQEKLFF.